A selection of T cell receptor beta chains follows, all from one sample in a study of graft-versus-host responses after intestinal transplantation. The repertoire was sequenced with immunoSEQ multiplex PCR; TCRdb's copy has only in-frame clones and lacks some. The repertoire holds approximately 80,000 clones, with about 89% as singletons. No antigens are known for them. This specimen was unstimulated CD4+ T cells sorted from spleen or lymph node cells, taken before intestinal transplant. All receptors derive from a human donor who received an intestinal transplant. Both conserved end residues are part of each CDR3. D genes are given only for firm matches. Rows may omit the clone size; those that give it use once, few, many or a size class.

abundance: once
v_gene: TRBV2
d_gene: .
j_gene: TRBJ1-2
len: 10
CDR3aa: CASWADGYTF
CDR3nt: TGTGCCAGTTGGGCCGACGGCTACACCTTC

abundance: .
v_gene: TRBV19
d_gene: .
j_gene: TRBJ1-4
len: 13
CDR3aa: CATRRTFSEKLFF
CDR3nt: TGTGCCACCAGAAGGACTTTCTCCGAAAAACTGTTTTTT

abundance: .
v_gene: TRBV5-1
d_gene: TRBD2
j_gene: TRBJ2-1
len: 16
CDR3aa: CASSPVAAGGRNEQFF
CDR3nt: TGCGCCAGCAGCCCCGTTGCAGCGGGGGGGCGAAATGAGCAGTTCTTC

abundance: few
v_gene: TRBV10-2
d_gene: .
j_gene: TRBJ2-1
len: 15
CDR3aa: CASSENRVYYNEQFF
CDR3nt: TGCGCCAGCAGTGAGAACAGGGTGTACTACAATGAGCAGTTCTTC

abundance: .
v_gene: TRBV6-1
d_gene: TRBD1
j_gene: TRBJ2-7
len: 15
CDR3aa: CASSVQTGGPYEQYF
CDR3nt: TGTGCCAGCAGTGTTCAGACAGGGGGCCCCTACGAGCAGTACTTC

abundance: .
v_gene: TRBV30
d_gene: .
j_gene: TRBJ2-7
len: 13
CDR3aa: CAWGPGGSGEQYF
CDR3nt: TGTGCCTGGGGACCCGGTGGTTCGGGGGAGCAGTACTTC

abundance: .
v_gene: TRBV19
d_gene: TRBD2
j_gene: TRBJ2-1
len: 14
CDR3aa: CASGGLAGRNEQFF
CDR3nt: TGTGCCAGTGGGGGACTAGCGGGAAGGAATGAGCAGTTCTTC

abundance: .
v_gene: TRBV5-4
d_gene: .
j_gene: TRBJ2-3
len: 14
CDR3aa: CASNNDKPTDTQYF
CDR3nt: TGTGCCAGCAACAATGACAAGCCCACAGATACGCAGTATTTT

abundance: .
v_gene: TRBV18
d_gene: .
j_gene: TRBJ2-1
len: 17
CDR3aa: CASSPRPQAGTNNEQFF
CDR3nt: TGTGCCAGCTCACCACGACCCCAGGCGGGGACCAACAATGAGCAGTTCTTC

abundance: .
v_gene: TRBV19
d_gene: TRBD1
j_gene: TRBJ1-5
len: 14
CDR3aa: CASMGRGKTQPQHF
CDR3nt: TGTGCCAGTATGGGCAGGGGGAAAACTCAGCCCCAGCATTTT

abundance: .
v_gene: TRBV10-3
d_gene: .
j_gene: TRBJ2-2
len: 12
CDR3aa: CAISVIAEELFF
CDR3nt: TGTGCCATCAGTGTAATAGCGGAGGAGCTGTTTTTT

abundance: .
v_gene: TRBV5-6
d_gene: .
j_gene: TRBJ1-1
len: 13
CDR3aa: CASSLAGGFEAFF
CDR3nt: TGTGCCAGCAGCTTGGCCGGGGGGTTTGAAGCTTTCTTT

abundance: .
v_gene: TRBV5-4
d_gene: .
j_gene: TRBJ1-2
len: 15
CDR3aa: CASSPGQHSNYGYTF
CDR3nt: TGTGCCAGCAGTCCCGGACAGCACTCTAACTATGGCTACACCTTC

abundance: .
v_gene: TRBV19
d_gene: TRBD1
j_gene: TRBJ2-7
len: 15
CDR3aa: CASSIGQGARYEQYF
CDR3nt: TGTGCCAGTAGTATCGGACAGGGGGCCCGCTACGAGCAGTACTTC

abundance: few
v_gene: TRBV18
d_gene: .
j_gene: TRBJ1-5
len: 14
CDR3aa: CASSQGNEIQGQHF
CDR3nt: TGTGCCAGCTCACAGGGTAACGAGATCCAGGGCCAGCATTTT

abundance: .
v_gene: TRBV19
d_gene: TRBD1
j_gene: TRBJ2-2
len: 18
CDR3aa: CASSRRPTGKVNTGELFF
CDR3nt: TGTGCCAGTAGCAGGCGCCCGACAGGGAAGGTTAACACCGGGGAGCTGTTTTTT

abundance: .
v_gene: TRBV2
d_gene: .
j_gene: TRBJ2-6
len: 14
CDR3aa: CASSPLSGANVLTF
CDR3nt: TGTGCCAGCAGCCCTCTCTCTGGGGCCAACGTCCTGACTTTC

abundance: .
v_gene: TRBV29-1
d_gene: TRBD2
j_gene: TRBJ2-3
len: 16
CDR3aa: CSASLLTSPNTDTQYF
CDR3nt: TGCAGCGCCTCTCTGCTGACTAGCCCAAACACAGATACGCAGTATTTT

abundance: .
v_gene: TRBV5-4
d_gene: .
j_gene: TRBJ1-6
len: 14
CDR3aa: CASSLDYRNSPLHF
CDR3nt: TGTGCCAGCAGCTTGGATTACAGAAATTCACCCCTCCACTTT

abundance: .
v_gene: TRBV7-9
d_gene: .
j_gene: TRBJ2-1
len: 11
CDR3aa: CASSSLNEQFF
CDR3nt: TGTGCCAGCAGCTCTTTGAATGAGCAGTTCTTC

abundance: .
v_gene: TRBV7-9
d_gene: .
j_gene: TRBJ2-1
len: 14
CDR3aa: CASSNRDSYNEQFF
CDR3nt: TGTGCCAGCAGCAACAGGGACTCCTACAATGAGCAGTTCTTC

abundance: .
v_gene: TRBV6-1
d_gene: .
j_gene: TRBJ1-2
len: 13
CDR3aa: CASSDTENYGYTF
CDR3nt: TGTGCCAGTTCCGATACCGAGAACTATGGCTACACCTTC

abundance: .
v_gene: TRBV6-5
d_gene: TRBD1
j_gene: TRBJ1-4
len: 15
CDR3aa: CASSPRDRFREKLFF
CDR3nt: TGTGCCAGCAGTCCCCGGGACAGGTTTCGTGAAAAACTGTTTTTT

abundance: .
v_gene: TRBV20-1
d_gene: .
j_gene: TRBJ1-6
len: 11
CDR3aa: CSARFGFSLHF
CDR3nt: TGCAGTGCTAGGTTCGGGTTTTCCCTCCACTTT

abundance: .
v_gene: TRBV5-1
d_gene: .
j_gene: TRBJ2-7
len: 13
CDR3aa: CASKEGSGYEQYF
CDR3nt: TGCGCCAGCAAAGAGGGTAGCGGCTACGAGCAGTACTTC

abundance: .
v_gene: TRBV6-1
d_gene: .
j_gene: TRBJ2-4
len: 11
CDR3aa: CASSEGAGQYF
CDR3nt: TGTGCCAGCAGTGAAGGGGCGGGACAGTACTTC

abundance: .
v_gene: TRBV29-1
d_gene: .
j_gene: TRBJ2-7
len: 16
CDR3aa: CSVAGLQGQSSYEQYF
CDR3nt: TGCAGCGTTGCTGGTTTGCAGGGCCAGAGCTCCTACGAGCAGTACTTC

abundance: .
v_gene: TRBV7-2
d_gene: TRBD2
j_gene: TRBJ2-3
len: 16
CDR3aa: CASSLDISRRLAAAYF
CDR3nt: TGTGCCAGCAGCTTAGATATCAGTCGTCGACTAGCGGCCGCATATTTT

abundance: .
v_gene: TRBV28
d_gene: TRBD2
j_gene: TRBJ2-3
len: 18
CDR3aa: CASSSFRGGPGGTDTQYF
CDR3nt: TGTGCCAGCAGTTCCTTCCGGGGGGGCCCGGGCGGCACAGATACGCAGTATTTT

abundance: .
v_gene: TRBV18
d_gene: .
j_gene: TRBJ1-2
len: 15
CDR3aa: CASSPGGAVGYGYTF
CDR3nt: TGTGCCAGCTCACCGGGGGGAGCGGTGGGATATGGCTACACCTTC

abundance: .
v_gene: TRBV5-1
d_gene: .
j_gene: TRBJ1-1
len: 13
CDR3aa: CASSLGGNTEAFF
CDR3nt: TGCGCCAGCAGCTTGGGAGGGAACACTGAAGCTTTCTTT

abundance: .
v_gene: TRBV7-3
d_gene: .
j_gene: TRBJ1-1
len: 15
CDR3aa: CASSLIGGSDTEAFF
CDR3nt: TGTGCCAGCAGCTTAATAGGGGGTTCGGACACTGAAGCTTTCTTT

abundance: .
v_gene: TRBV6-1
d_gene: TRBD1
j_gene: TRBJ1-2
len: 13
CDR3aa: CASSTTGHEGYTF
CDR3nt: TGTGCCAGCAGTACGACAGGGCATGAAGGCTACACCTTC

abundance: .
v_gene: TRBV7-9
d_gene: .
j_gene: TRBJ2-7
len: 14
CDR3aa: CASSLAAGAYEQYF
CDR3nt: TGTGCCAGCAGCTTAGCGGCAGGGGCCTACGAGCAGTACTTC

abundance: .
v_gene: TRBV18
d_gene: .
j_gene: TRBJ1-5
len: 15
CDR3aa: CASSPRGRDNQPQHF
CDR3nt: TGTGCCAGCTCACCACGTGGCAGGGACAATCAGCCCCAGCATTTT

abundance: .
v_gene: TRBV7-3
d_gene: .
j_gene: TRBJ2-2
len: 13
CDR3aa: CASSTGNTGELFF
CDR3nt: TGTGCCAGCAGCACTGGGAACACCGGGGAGCTGTTTTTT

abundance: .
v_gene: TRBV29-1
d_gene: TRBD2
j_gene: TRBJ2-7
len: 12
CDR3aa: CSVGWRGGEQYF
CDR3nt: TGCAGCGTTGGTTGGCGGGGGGGAGAGCAGTACTTC

abundance: .
v_gene: TRBV27
d_gene: .
j_gene: TRBJ1-4
len: 16
CDR3aa: CASSRSPVQDNEKLFF
CDR3nt: TGTGCCAGCAGCCGATCACCGGTGCAGGATAATGAAAAACTGTTTTTT

abundance: .
v_gene: TRBV9
d_gene: .
j_gene: TRBJ2-7
len: 13
CDR3aa: CASSVGASYEQYF
CDR3nt: TGTGCCAGCAGCGTTGGGGCCTCCTACGAGCAGTACTTC

abundance: .
v_gene: TRBV10-2
d_gene: TRBD2
j_gene: TRBJ2-5
len: 16
CDR3aa: CASSATILAAGETQYF
CDR3nt: TGCGCCAGCAGTGCAACTATCCTAGCGGCCGGGGAGACCCAGTACTTC

abundance: .
v_gene: TRBV19
d_gene: .
j_gene: TRBJ1-1
len: 13
CDR3aa: CATQRGGNTEAFF
CDR3nt: TGTGCCACCCAAAGAGGGGGGAACACTGAAGCTTTCTTT

abundance: .
v_gene: TRBV7-3
d_gene: .
j_gene: TRBJ2-2
len: 14
CDR3aa: CASSLGGNTGELFF
CDR3nt: TGTGCCAGCAGCCTCGGTGGGAACACCGGGGAGCTGTTTTTT

abundance: .
v_gene: TRBV18
d_gene: .
j_gene: TRBJ2-1
len: 14
CDR3aa: CASSPLTSVNEQFF
CDR3nt: TGTGCCAGCTCACCACTCACATCAGTAAATGAGCAGTTCTTC

abundance: .
v_gene: TRBV19
d_gene: TRBD1
j_gene: TRBJ2-1
len: 17
CDR3aa: CASSIFLIGQGYNEQFF
CDR3nt: TGTGCCAGTAGTATTTTCTTAATCGGACAGGGCTACAATGAGCAGTTCTTC

abundance: .
v_gene: TRBV7-2
d_gene: .
j_gene: TRBJ2-7
len: 12
CDR3aa: CASSLVFYEQYF
CDR3nt: TGTGCCAGCAGCTTAGTCTTCTACGAGCAGTACTTC

abundance: .
v_gene: TRBV5-1
d_gene: TRBD1
j_gene: TRBJ2-2
len: 16
CDR3aa: CASSPGDRGATGELFF
CDR3nt: TGCGCCAGCAGCCCGGGGGACAGGGGGGCTACCGGGGAGCTGTTTTTT

abundance: few
v_gene: TRBV19
d_gene: .
j_gene: TRBJ1-5
len: 15
CDR3aa: CASSMAGISNQPQHF
CDR3nt: TGTGCCAGTAGTATGGCAGGGATTAGCAATCAGCCCCAGCATTTT

abundance: once
v_gene: TRBV6-5
d_gene: .
j_gene: TRBJ2-3
len: 15
CDR3aa: CASSYSAGWTDTQYF
CDR3nt: TGTGCCAGCAGTTACTCGGCAGGGTGGACAGATACGCAGTATTTT

abundance: .
v_gene: TRBV25-1
d_gene: .
j_gene: TRBJ2-1
len: 14
CDR3aa: CASGQGSSYNEQFF
CDR3nt: TGTGCCAGCGGGCAGGGTAGCTCCTACAATGAGCAGTTCTTC

abundance: .
v_gene: TRBV7-2
d_gene: .
j_gene: TRBJ1-3
len: 15
CDR3aa: CASSLGLGGGNTIYF
CDR3nt: TGTGCCAGCAGCTTAGGGTTAGGGGGAGGAAACACCATATATTTT

abundance: once
v_gene: TRBV29-1
d_gene: TRBD1
j_gene: TRBJ1-2
len: 14
CDR3aa: CSVSPGQGDYGYTF
CDR3nt: TGCAGCGTTTCACCGGGACAGGGGGACTATGGCTACACCTTC

abundance: .
v_gene: TRBV2
d_gene: .
j_gene: TRBJ1-1
len: 13
CDR3aa: CASSGTLNTEAFF
CDR3nt: TGTGCCAGCAGCGGGACACTGAACACTGAAGCTTTCTTT

abundance: .
v_gene: TRBV6-1
d_gene: .
j_gene: TRBJ2-7
len: 13
CDR3aa: CASSAGHSYEQYF
CDR3nt: TGTGCCAGCTCAGCGGGCCACTCCTACGAGCAGTACTTC

abundance: .
v_gene: TRBV5-1
d_gene: .
j_gene: TRBJ2-5
len: 14
CDR3aa: CASSLGGGEETQYF
CDR3nt: TGCGCCAGCAGCTTGGGAGGGGGGGAAGAGACCCAGTACTTC

abundance: few
v_gene: TRBV11-2
d_gene: .
j_gene: TRBJ2-7
len: 14
CDR3aa: CASSSSGVPGEQYF
CDR3nt: TGTGCCAGCAGCTCCTCCGGGGTCCCGGGCGAGCAGTACTTC

abundance: .
v_gene: TRBV29-1
d_gene: TRBD1
j_gene: TRBJ2-3
len: 14
CDR3aa: CSVEETGGTDTQYF
CDR3nt: TGCAGCGTTGAGGAGACAGGGGGCACAGATACGCAGTATTTT

abundance: .
v_gene: TRBV18
d_gene: .
j_gene: TRBJ2-3
len: 14
CDR3aa: CASSPRQGTDTQYF
CDR3nt: TGTGCCAGCTCACCACGGCAGGGCACAGATACGCAGTATTTT

abundance: .
v_gene: TRBV5-1
d_gene: .
j_gene: TRBJ2-5
len: 15
CDR3aa: CASGEGRGYQETQYF
CDR3nt: TGCGCCTCCGGGGAGGGCAGGGGATACCAAGAGACCCAGTACTTC

abundance: .
v_gene: TRBV27
d_gene: .
j_gene: TRBJ2-6
len: 15
CDR3aa: CASSLEGVGANVLTF
CDR3nt: TGTGCCAGCAGTTTAGAAGGGGTAGGGGCCAACGTCCTGACTTTC

abundance: .
v_gene: TRBV4-2
d_gene: TRBD2
j_gene: TRBJ2-7
len: 18
CDR3aa: CASSQDLGTSGLSYEQYF
CDR3nt: TGTGCCAGCAGCCAAGATCTTGGGACTAGCGGCCTTTCCTACGAGCAGTACTTC